The rows below give T cell receptor beta chains drawn from one sample of a study of lymphopenia after photon versus proton radiotherapy. The protocol was immunoSEQ multiplex PCR, while the TCRdb copy is restricted to in-frame clones and leaves out a portion. The sample has 10,000 to 15,000 clones, roughly nine tenths seen once; the top ten hold 3% to 4%. Sequences were derived from peripheral blood, sampled from a patient treated with photon-based radiotherapy. The receptors stem from a man aged 60-69 years with pancreatic cancer. The CDR3 runs from the conserved cysteine through the conserved F or W. The D gene is left open where the match is weak. Size is stated for part of the rows, as once, few or many counts, or as a class when the clone is expanded.

j_call v_call d_call clone_size cdr3_length cdr3_aa cdr3_nt
TRBJ2-2 TRBV7-3 . . 17 CASSLPQPGLRFGELFF TGTGCCAGCAGCTTACCCCAACCGGGACTCCGTTTCGGGGAGCTGTTTTTT
TRBJ2-7 TRBV7-6 . . 15 CASSLGRSSSYEQYF TGTGCCAGCAGCTTAGGGAGGAGTTCTTCCTACGAGCAGTACTTC
TRBJ1-6 TRBV7-7 TRBD1 . 17 CASSQGGATGDNSPLHF TGTGCTAGCAGCCAAGGGGGGGCGACAGGGGATAATTCACCCCTCCACTTT
TRBJ1-2 TRBV7-6 . . 14 CASSPVEGNYGYTF TGTGCCAGCAGCCCTGTGGAGGGAAACTATGGCTACACCTTC
TRBJ2-6 TRBV7-3 . . 16 CASSSAINSGANVLTF TGTGCCAGCAGCTCGGCGATTAACTCTGGGGCCAACGTCCTGACTTTC
TRBJ2-7 TRBV2 . . 14 CASSETGVIYEQYF TGTGCCAGCAGTGAGACGGGGGTGATCTACGAGCAGTACTTC
TRBJ2-5 TRBV10-3 . . 17 CAISRREGGRKKETQYF TGTGCCATCAGCCGACGGGAAGGGGGTAGAAAAAAAGAGACCCAGTACTTC
TRBJ1-1 TRBV7-9 . . 14 CASSLGSLRTEAFF TGTGCCAGCAGCTTAGGCTCTCTCCGGACTGAAGCTTTCTTT
TRBJ2-4 TRBV30 TRBD1 once 14 CASTIRTGLNIQYF TGTGCCTCAACAATTAGGACAGGGTTGAACATTCAGTACTTC
TRBJ2-1 TRBV7-3 TRBD2 . 16 CASSLGTSGNRDGQFF TGTGCCAGCAGCTTAGGGACTAGCGGAAACCGAGACGGGCAGTTCTTC
TRBJ2-3 TRBV5-1 . . 13 CASRDSGTDTQYF TGCGCCAGCCGAGACTCGGGCACAGATACGCAGTATTTT
TRBJ2-1 TRBV2 . . 10 CAINYNEQFF TGTGCCATCAACTACAATGAGCAGTTCTTC
TRBJ1-5 TRBV5-4 TRBD1 . 15 CASSTGTGRNQPQHF TGTGCCAGCAGCACCGGGACAGGCAGGAATCAGCCCCAGCATTTT
TRBJ1-4 TRBV29-1 TRBD1 once 13 CSVSGTGDEKLFF TGCAGCGTCTCCGGGACAGGGGACGAAAAACTGTTTTTT
TRBJ1-2 TRBV6-1 TRBD1 . 14 CASCPGGHSYGYTF TGTGCCAGCTGCCCAGGGGGCCACAGCTATGGCTACACCTTC
TRBJ1-2 TRBV4-3 . . 14 CASSQITENYGYTF TGCGCCAGCAGCCAGATTACAGAGAACTATGGCTACACCTTC
TRBJ1-5 TRBV4-2 . . 15 CASSQDGQSNQPQHF TGTGCCAGCAGCCAAGATGGACAGTCTAATCAGCCCCAGCATTTT
TRBJ2-1 TRBV4-1 TRBD1 . 17 CASSLGRVGTGDNEQFF TGCGCCAGCAGCCTAGGTCGAGTAGGGACAGGGGATAATGAGCAGTTCTTC